The 28 T cell receptor beta chains below come from one sample, sequenced in a study of blood T cell repertoires in COVID-19. This table comes from immunoSEQ multiplex PCR, and its TCRdb copy is limited to in-frame clones, with some not included. The table has hundreds of thousands of clones, 87% seen once. The specimen was PBMCs or T cells enriched from blood (not recorded which). The source is a woman aged 30 to 39 with acute COVID-19.

The chain combines TRBV28 with TRBJ2-7, with D maybe TRBD1 (6 bases). Between the trimmed V and J ends, which lost 10 bases and 1 base, there was a span of 11 bases. Per germline, CDR1 MDHEN and CDR2 SYDVKM. The CDR3 runs 12 residues. CDR3 coding DNA: TGTGCCACTCGTGGGACATCCTACGAGCAGTACTTC. This translates into CATRGTSYEQYF.

This clone came up a few times. The chain uses TRBV6-5 and TRBJ1-2; 8 bases are a match to TRBD1. Germline V gene sequence: CDR1 MNHEY, CDR2 SVGAGI. The ends lost 2 bases at V and 5 bases at J; junction bases unmatched: 10. This CDR3 has 16 amino acids. CDR3 region: CASSYDRGRGGYGYTF. Here the CDR3 DNA reads TGTGCCAGCAGTTACGACAGGGGTCGCGGCGGGTATGGCTACACCTTC.

The rearrangement joins TRBV6-1 to TRBJ1-2; 8 nucleotides match TRBD1. From germline, CDR1 is MNHNS and CDR2 SASEGT. Trimming took 1 base from V and 7 from J; bases not matched to a gene: 5. The CDR3 runs 14 residues. The CDR3 here is CASSEGRGLGGYTF. For the CDR3, the DNA is TGTGCCAGCAGTGAAGGCAGGGGGCTCGGTGGCTACACCTTC.

V gene TRBV3-1 (or the pseudogene TRBV3-2) combines with J gene TRBJ2-1, with D tentatively TRBD2 (6 bases). Looked up from germline, CDR1 is LGHDT and CDR2 is YNNKEL (reference sequence). V lost 0 bases to trimming and J lost 7 bases, with 16 bases between them. The CDR3 has 16 amino acids. Written as DNA, the CDR3 is TGTGCCAGCAGCCAAGAAATAGGGAGGCTAAGAAATGAGCAGTTCTTC. Protein sequence: CASSQEIGRLRNEQFF.

There are a few counts of this clone. CDR3 residues: CASSPIGAHTNEKLFF. DNA of the CDR3: TGTGCCAGCAGCCCGATAGGGGCGCACACTAATGAAAAACTGTTTTTT. V and J are TRBV28 and TRBJ1-4, with D possibly being TRBD1 (5 bases). CDR3 size: 16 residues. The germline V gene has CDR1 MDHEN and CDR2 SYDVKM. V lost 6 bases and J 2 bases, leaving 16 bases between the germline ends.

V gene TRBV21-1 combines with J gene TRBJ1-4; the tabulated D call, TRBD1, remains unverified against the DNA. TRBV21-1 is described as a pseudogene. This CDR3 contains 18 residues. DNA of the CDR3: TGTGCCAGCAGCTCTCTGGACAGGGGGGAAGCAACTAATGAAAAACTGTTTTTT. It codes for CASSSLDRGEATNEKLFF.

This chain joins TRBV2 and TRBJ2-5; D remains unclear. This CDR3 region has 12 residues. The V end lost 8 bases, the J end lost 2 bases, and 9 bases lay between the germline ends. Germline CDR1 and CDR2: SNHLY and FYNNEI. In nucleotides, the CDR3 is TGTGCCAGCGGCCCCAGGCAAGAGACCCAGTACTTC. Translating gives CASGPRQETQYF. Supplemented by reference TRBV2 and TRBJ2-5, the full variable domain reads EPEVTQTPSHQVTQMGQEVILRCVPISNHLYFYWYRQILGQKVEFLVSFYNNEISEKSEIFDDQFSVERPDGSNFTLKIRSTKLEDSAMYFCASGPRQETQYFGPGTRLLVL.

In DNA, the CDR3 is TGTGCCAGTAGCATCGGACAGGGGGCGGTCGAGCAGTACTTC. The encoded protein is CASSIGQGAVEQYF. This chain joins TRBV19 and TRBJ2-7; 11 bases match TRBD1. This CDR3 region has 14 residues. Germline CDR1 and CDR2: LNHDA and SQIVND (reference sequence). V lost 6 bases, J lost 6 bases, and 7 bases stayed unmatched.

V and J are TRBV7-6 and TRBJ2-7, with a possible D match to TRBD2 (5 bases). CDR1 is SGHVS and CDR2 is FNYEAQ in the germline V gene. This CDR3 is 15 amino acids long. V was trimmed by 0 bases and J by 0 bases, leaving 9 bases between them. The CDR3 bases are TGTGCCAGCAGCTTAGCCCACCGGGACTCCTACGAGCAGTACTTC. Protein: CASSLAHRDSYEQYF.

J is TRBJ1-6 and V is TRBV28; no clear D. V lost 3 bases and J lost 10, with 16 bases in between. CDR3 size: 15 residues. The germline V gene encodes CDR1 MDHEN and CDR2 SYDVKM. The CDR3 sequence: CASSFPPGSGSPLHF. The CDR3 DNA reads TGTGCCAGCAGTTTCCCTCCCGGATCGGGGTCACCCCTCCACTTT. The variable domain in full, with the rest retrieved from reference TRBV28 and TRBJ1-6, is DVKVTQSSRYLVKRTGEKVFLECVQDMDHENMFWYRQDPGLGLRLIYFSYDVKMKEKGDIPEGYSVSREKKERFSLILESASTNQTSMYLCASSFPPGSGSPLHFGNGTRLTVT.

The rearrangement joins TRBV4-1 to TRBJ1-2; no clear D gene. The CDR3 runs to 16 residues. V shed 1 base and J shed 3 bases, with 15 bases lying between them. Germline CDR1 and CDR2: MGHRA and YSYEKL. The CDR3: CASSQVPGGVDYGYTF. CDR3 DNA sequence: TGCGCCAGCAGCCAAGTCCCTGGCGGCGTTGACTATGGCTACACCTTC.

This clone was seen only once. This rearrangement joins TRBV27 to TRBJ1-5, with D possibly TRBD1 on 5 matching bases. With 0 bases removed from V and 8 bases from J, the gap between germline ends came to 11 bases. This CDR3 is built from 14 residues. Germline V lookup: CDR1 MNHEY, CDR2 SMNVEV (reference sequence). The CDR3 DNA reads as TGTGCCAGCAGTTTATCGCGGGGGAGGGAGCCCCAGCATTTT. Translation: CASSLSRGREPQHF.

The gene calls are TRBV28 and TRBJ2-3; 11 positions match TRBD1. CDR1 is MDHEN and CDR2 is SYDVKM in the germline V gene. Trimming removed 2 bases from V and 1 base from J; junction bases left unmatched: 8. This CDR3 region has 18 residues. CDR3: CASSLIGQGARGTDTQYF. As DNA, the CDR3 is TGTGCCAGCAGTTTAATTGGACAGGGGGCGCGAGGCACAGATACGCAGTATTTT.

The chain couples TRBV9 to TRBJ1-2, with TRBD1 matching 9 bases. This CDR3 is 15 amino acids long. The J segment lost 2 bases and the V segment lost 4 bases, leaving 6 bases of the junction unmatched. The germline gives CDR1 SGDLS, CDR2 YYNGEE. The CDR3 loop is CASSKPGQGNYGYTF. The CDR3 region has the DNA TGTGCCAGCAGCAAACCGGGACAGGGAAACTATGGCTACACCTTC. The full variable domain, with the rest looked up from reference TRBV9 and TRBJ1-2, is DSGVTQTPKHLITATGQRVTLRCSPRSGDLSVYWYQQSLDQGLQFLIQYYNGEERAKGNILERFSAQQFPDLHSELNLSSLELGDSALYFCASSKPGQGNYGYTFGSGTRLTVV.

The genes are TRBV5-6 and TRBJ1-6; D gene uncertain. Germline CDR1 and CDR2: SGHDT and YYEEEE. Between the trimmed V and J ends, which lost 1 base and 7 bases, there was a span of 3 bases. The CDR3 is 12 amino acids. As DNA, the CDR3 is TGTGCCAGCAGCTTGCAAAATTCACCCCTCCACTTT. It yields the protein CASSLQNSPLHF.

The chain links TRBV28 to TRBJ1-1, with 10 bases identical to TRBD1. The CDR3 has 14 residues. V shed 5 bases, J shed 4 bases, and the junction held 4 bases outside the gene matches. Germline CDR1 is MDHEN and CDR2 is SYDVKM. As DNA, the CDR3 is TGTGCCAGCAGTGTAGGACAGGGGGTCACTGAAGCTTTCTTT. Protein sequence: CASSVGQGVTEAFF.

Of note for this clone: The same CDR3 also results from other DNA sequences found in this sample. The chain recombines TRBV7-9 with TRBJ1-1; a weak D match, TRBD1 (5 bases). The V end was cut by 4 bases, the J end by 0 bases, with 9 bases between. The CDR3 is 14 amino acids. Germline values: CDR1 SEHNR, CDR2 FQNEAQ (reference sequence). The CDR3, as DNA: TGTGCCAGCAGCTCGCAGGGTATGAACACTGAAGCTTTCTTT. It yields the protein CASSSQGMNTEAFF.

The V call is TRBV4-1, the J call TRBJ2-5; 11 bases match TRBD2. CDR3 length equals 16 residues. Germline loops: CDR1 MGHRA, CDR2 YSYEKL. J gave up 5 bases and V 3 bases, and 8 bases lay outside the gene matches. Here the CDR3 DNA reads TGCGCCAGCAGCCAGTCCGGACTAGCGGGTTCGGAGACCCAGTACTTC. Amino acids: CASSQSGLAGSETQYF.

The V and J genes are TRBV4-3 and TRBJ2-2; 11 positions agree with TRBD2. V shed 0 bases and J 6 bases; nucleotides not matched to a gene: 9. This CDR3 has 18 amino acids. Looked up from germline, CDR1 is LGHNA and CDR2 is YSLEER. The CDR3 DNA is TGCGCCAGCAGCCAAGATCTTCGGCTAGCGGGAGGCGCCGGGGAGCTGTTTTTT. It encodes CASSQDLRLAGGAGELFF.

The rearrangement joins TRBV29-1 to TRBJ1-1; D perhaps matches TRBD1 (6 bases). Looked up from germline, CDR1 is SQVTM and CDR2 is ANQGSEA. Trimming left V 6 bases short and J 4 bases short, with 15 bases between. This CDR3 comprises 13 residues. The CDR3 loop is CSVVTGQGTEAFF. In DNA, the CDR3 is TGCAGCGTCGTGACAGGTCAGGGCACTGAAGCTTTCTTT. The variable domain in full, completed from reference TRBV29-1 and TRBJ1-1, reads SAVISQKPSRDICQRGTSLTIQCQVDSQVTMMFWYRQQPGQSLTLIATANQGSEATYESGFVIDKFPISRPNLTFSTLTVSNMSPEDSSIYLCSVVTGQGTEAFFGQGTRLTVV.

The chain is built from TRBV7-8 and TRBJ2-2; TRBD2 aligns across 7 bases. There are 15 residues in the CDR3. V shed 4 bases and J 5 bases; nucleotides not matched to a gene: 7. The germline CDR1 and CDR2 sequences are SGHVS and FQNEAQ. The CDR3 DNA is TGTGCCAGCAGCTCCCGGGACGGGGGGACCGGGGAGCTGTTTTTT. Translated, it gives CASSSRDGGTGELFF.

The genes are TRBV5-1 and TRBJ1-6, with 10 nucleotides matching TRBD1. J gave up 7 bases and V 7 bases, and 8 bases lay outside the gene matches. CDR3 length: 15 residues. Germline CDR1 and CDR2: SGHRS and YFSETQ. This chain's CDR3 is CASSVGGQGNSPLHF. The DNA of the CDR3 is TGCGCCAGCTCAGTGGGGGGACAGGGGAATTCACCCCTCCACTTT. Complete variable domain (other parts from reference TRBV5-1 and TRBJ1-6): KAGVTQTPRYLIKTRGQQVTLSCSPISGHRSVSWYQQTPGQGLQFLFEYFSETQRNKGNFPGRFSGRQFSNSRSEMNVSTLELGDSALYLCASSVGGQGNSPLHFGNGTRLTVT.

V gene TRBV6-1 combines with J gene TRBJ2-2, with a possible D match to TRBD2 (5 bases). This CDR3 has 13 residues. Trimming stripped 3 bases from V and 6 bases from J, with 8 bases between. Germline assignment: CDR1 MNHNS and CDR2 SASEGT. The CDR3 DNA reads as TGTGCCAGCAGTGAGGACTGGGCCGGGGAGCTGTTTTTT. It yields the protein CASSEDWAGELFF.

The chain employs TRBV12-3 or TRBV12-4 and TRBJ1-2; tentative D call: TRBD1 (5 bases). The CDR3 has 11 residues. V was clipped by 4 bases and J by 8 bases, with 8 bases between them. CDR3 in amino acids: CASSSGGGYTF. The CDR3 bases are TGTGCCAGCAGTTCTGGGGGGGGCTACACCTTC.

The chain couples TRBV7-8 to TRBJ2-6; tentatively, D is TRBD1 (5 bases). The CDR3 runs to 15 residues. Germline V gene data show CDR1 as SGHVS and CDR2 as FQNEAQ. The V end lost 8 bases, the J end lost 4 bases, and 15 bases lay between the germline ends. CDR3 bases: TGTGCCAGCGCAGTGGGGCGAACCGGGGCCAACGTCCTGACTTTC. The encoded protein is CASAVGRTGANVLTF.

The gene calls are TRBV5-1 and TRBJ1-1; perhaps TRBD1 as D (5 bases). V dropped 3 bases and J dropped 5 bases, with 17 bases sitting between them. Germline lookup yields CDR1 SGHRS and CDR2 YFSETQ. The CDR3 extends over 15 amino acids. CDR3 nucleotides: TGCGCCAGCAGCTGGCGATTAGGGGCGGGGACTGAAGCTTTCTTT. Protein sequence: CASSWRLGAGTEAFF.

In its sample, this clone was seen a few times. The CDR3 coding sequence is TGTGCCAGCAGCAACGGACAGAACTATGGCTACACCTTC. Protein: CASSNGQNYGYTF. The chain has TRBV21-1 and TRBJ1-2; the table gives TRBD1 as D, unverified against the DNA. TRBV21-1 is described as a pseudogene. The CDR3 extends over 13 amino acids.

The gene calls are TRBV4-2 and TRBJ2-1; possibly TRBD2 for D (6 bases). The CDR3 has 15 amino acids. The V gene lost 4 bases and the J gene lost 0 bases, with 10 bases spanning the gap. CDR1 and CDR2 from the germline V gene are LGHNA and YNFKEQ. The CDR3 coding sequence is TGTGCCAGCAGCCTCCCGGGGGTCTCCTACAATGAGCAGTTCTTC. Its translation is CASSLPGVSYNEQFF.